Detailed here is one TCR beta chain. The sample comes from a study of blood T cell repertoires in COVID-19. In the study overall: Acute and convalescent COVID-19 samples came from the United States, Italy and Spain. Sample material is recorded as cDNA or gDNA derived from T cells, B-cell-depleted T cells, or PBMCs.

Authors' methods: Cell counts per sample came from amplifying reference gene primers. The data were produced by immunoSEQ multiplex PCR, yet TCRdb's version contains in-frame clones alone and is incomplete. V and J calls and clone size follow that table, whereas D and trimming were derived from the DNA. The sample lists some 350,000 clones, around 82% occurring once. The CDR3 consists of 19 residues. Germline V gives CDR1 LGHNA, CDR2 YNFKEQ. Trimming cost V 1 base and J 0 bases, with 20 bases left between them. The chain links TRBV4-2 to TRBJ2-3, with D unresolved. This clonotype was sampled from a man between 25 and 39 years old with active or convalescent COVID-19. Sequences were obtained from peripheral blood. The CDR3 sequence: CASSQVLGFSPTSTDTQYF. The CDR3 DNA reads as TGTGCCAGCAGCCAAGTCCTAGGATTCTCCCCTACTAGCACAGATACGCAGTATTTT.